These 24 T cell receptor beta chains came from one sample sequenced in a study of CD8 T cells in Susac syndrome. Reverse transcription of roughly 0.45 to 1 ug RNA was carried out with random hexamers. TCRdb re-derived calls from the immunoSEQ multiplex PCR reads in MiXCR, one entry per CDR3 protein. The sample has about 300,000 distinct CDR3 sequences; around 89% are singletons. Sequencing used CD8+ T cells from PBMCs. Every receptor here comes from a human donor with multiple sclerosis.

The genes are TRBV19 and TRBJ2-7; 10 nucleotides match TRBD1. J gave up 2 bases and V 5 bases, and 6 bases lay outside the gene matches. From germline, CDR1 is LNHDA and CDR2 SQIVND (reference sequence). The CDR3 loop spans 15 amino acids. The CDR3 DNA reads TGTGCCAGTAGTGCGGGGACAGGGGTACCCTACGAGCAGTACTTC. Translating it yields CASSAGTGVPYEQYF.

The chain is built from TRBV2 and TRBJ2-1; TRBD2 matches 8 bases. This CDR3 is 16 amino acids long. V dropped 3 bases and J dropped 4; count of bases not matched to a gene: 8. CDR1 is SNHLY and CDR2 is FYNNEI in the germline V gene. The CDR3 bases are TGTGCCAGCAGTGATACAGCGGGAGTCGCTTACAATGAGCAGTTCTTC. This gives the protein CASSDTAGVAYNEQFF.

The gene calls are TRBV21-1 and TRBJ2-7; TRBD1 was called by the table and not checked on the DNA. TRBV21-1 is given as a pseudogene. This CDR3 is 16 amino acids long. The CDR3 DNA is TGTGCCAGCAGCAAGGCCCTAAGGCAGGGGAACTACGAGCAGTACTTC. Translated: CASSKALRQGNYEQYF.

The chain links TRBV9 to TRBJ2-1; 9 bases match TRBD2. The junction had 8 bases not matched to a gene; V was cut back by 7 bases and J by 0 bases. CDR1 SGDLS and CDR2 YYNGEE come from the germline V gene. CDR3 length equals 16 residues. CDR3 coding DNA: TGTGCCAGCTCGTGGGCGGGAGGGAGCTCCTACAATGAGCAGTTCTTC. It codes for CASSWAGGSSYNEQFF.

In this sample, this clonotype turned up a few times. The chain joins TRBV5-4 to TRBJ1-1; D gene unclear. The CDR3 consists of 12 residues. Germline values: CDR1 SGHNT, CDR2 YYREEE (reference sequence). V lost 1 base to trimming and J lost 3 bases, with 4 bases between them. The CDR3 sequence is CASSLSDTEAFF. The CDR3 coding sequence is TGTGCCAGCAGCTTGTCGGACACTGAAGCTTTCTTT.

V gene TRBV7-2 combines with J gene TRBJ1-1; 7 nucleotides align to TRBD1. This CDR3 spans 15 amino acids. J gave up 2 bases and V 5 bases, and 8 bases lay outside the gene matches. Per the germline V gene, CDR1 is SGHTA and CDR2 is FQGNSA. The CDR3 DNA reads TGTGCCAGCAGCCCCTTGGGGACAGTTAACACTGAAGCTTTCTTT. Translated: CASSPLGTVNTEAFF. The whole variable domain, remainder taken from reference TRBV7-2 and TRBJ1-1, is GAGVSQSPSNKVTEKGKDVELRCDPISGHTALYWYRQSLGQGLEFLIYFQGNSAPDKSGLPSDRFSAERTGGSVSTLTIQRTQQEDSAVYLCASSPLGTVNTEAFFGQGTRLTVV.

This clonotype was detected once. This chain uses TRBV6-2 or TRBV6-3 with TRBJ2-4, with 7 nucleotides matching TRBD2. The germline CDR1 and CDR2 sequences are MNHEY and SVGEGT. V gave up 0 bases and J gave up 0 bases; unmatched junction bases: 5. The CDR3 is made up of 17 amino acids. The CDR3 nucleotides are TGTGCCAGCAGTTACTCGATAGCGGGCTTAGCCAAAAACATTCAGTACTTC. Translated: CASSYSIAGLAKNIQYF.

The J gene is TRBJ2-6, the V gene TRBV7-9; 9 positions match TRBD1. CDR1 and CDR2 (germline): SEHNR, FQNEAQ (reference sequence). CDR3 size: 16 residues. Trimming took 9 bases from V and 2 from J; bases not matched to a gene: 8. CDR3 in amino acids: CASRPTGGTGANVLTF. In DNA form, the CDR3 reads TGTGCCAGTCGACCGACAGGGGGAACTGGGGCCAACGTCCTGACTTTC.

The chain has TRBV11-3 and TRBJ1-5, with 7 bases that match TRBD1. Trimming cost V 3 bases and J 11 bases; bases outside gene matches: 7. The CDR3 sequence is 13 residues long. Germline V gene data show CDR1 as SGHNT and CDR2 as YENEEA. CDR3 sequence reads: CASSFGRGQAQHF. The CDR3 DNA sequence: TGTGCCAGCAGCTTTGGGAGGGGGCAGGCCCAGCATTTT. Supplemented by reference TRBV11-3 and TRBJ1-5, the full variable domain reads EAGVVQSPRYKIIEKKQPVAFWCNPISGHNTLYWYLQNLGQGPELLIRYENEEAVDDSQLPKDRFSAERLKGVDSTLKIQPAELGDSAVYLCASSFGRGQAQHFGDGTRLSIL.

This chain's CDR3 is CASSQDRTGLSYEQYF. CDR3 DNA sequence: TGCGCCAGCAGCCAAGATCGGACAGGGTTATCCTACGAGCAGTACTTC. The chain joins TRBV4-3 to TRBJ2-7, with 8 bases that match TRBD1. The CDR3 sequence is 16 residues long. The trim removed 0 bases at V and 1 base at J, leaving 5 bases unmatched. From germline, CDR1 is LGHNA and CDR2 YSLEER.

The chain links TRBV27 to TRBJ2-1; D gene unclear. The CDR3 extends over 13 amino acids. The germline V and J ends were trimmed by 1 base and 5 bases, with 6 bases remaining between them. Germline V CDR1 and CDR2: MNHEY, SMNVEV (reference sequence). The CDR3 is CASSLWSNNEQFF. The CDR3 nucleotides read TGTGCCAGCAGTTTATGGTCTAACAATGAGCAGTTCTTC.

In its sample, this clonotype was seen a few times. The chain recombines TRBV20-1 with TRBJ2-1; no definite D call. V lost 4 bases and J 3 bases, leaving 4 bases between the germline ends. Germline V gene lookup returns CDR1 DFQATT and CDR2 SNEGSKA (reference sequence). The CDR3 runs to 11 residues. The CDR3, as DNA: TGCAGTGCTAAGGACTACAATGAGCAGTTCTTC. Encoded protein: CSAKDYNEQFF.

The chain employs TRBV10-3 and TRBJ2-7; the D gene is possibly TRBD2 (7 bases). The V gene lost 3 bases and the J gene lost 2 bases, with 14 bases spanning the gap. Germline CDR1 is ENHRY and CDR2 is SYGVKD. CDR3 length equals 15 residues. CDR3: CAISDPGGLAYEQYF. The DNA for the CDR3 is TGTGCCATCAGTGATCCGGGGGGCCTGGCCTACGAGCAGTACTTC.

The chain employs TRBV27 and TRBJ2-1; TRBD2 might be the D (5 bases). The CDR3 totals 15 residues. Germline assignment: CDR1 MNHEY and CDR2 SMNVEV (reference sequence). Trimming cost V 2 bases and J 6 bases, with 14 bases left between them. The CDR3 nucleotides read TGTGCCAGCAGTTTAACCGGGGTTGGGTCCAATGAGCAGTTCTTC. Amino acid sequence: CASSLTGVGSNEQFF.

V usage is TRBV4-2 and J usage is TRBJ1-1; D is unresolved. V shed 4 bases and J shed 8 bases, with 14 bases lying between them. The CDR3 has 13 amino acids. CDR1 LGHNA and CDR2 YNFKEQ come from the germline V gene. The CDR3: CASSPKVGGEAFF. As DNA, the CDR3 is TGTGCCAGCAGCCCGAAAGTAGGAGGGGAAGCTTTCTTT.

V and J are TRBV2 and TRBJ2-5; 9 bases line up with TRBD2. CDR3 length: 15 residues. V lost 7 bases to trimming and J lost 5 bases; unmatched junction nucleotides: 11. Germline V lookup: CDR1 SNHLY, CDR2 FYNNEI. The CDR3 DNA is TGTGCCAGCATTGAGCAGAGGACTAGCGAGGAGACCCAGTACTTC. It is translated as CASIEQRTSEETQYF. The full variable domain, in which reference TRBV2 and TRBJ2-5 provide the parts outside the CDR3, is EPEVTQTPSHQVTQMGQEVILRCVPISNHLYFYWYRQILGQKVEFLVSFYNNEISEKSEIFDDQFSVERPDGSNFTLKIRSTKLEDSAMYFCASIEQRTSEETQYFGPGTRLLVL.

V and J are TRBV4-2 and TRBJ1-5; the D gene is possibly TRBD1 (5 bases). The CDR3 is made up of 15 amino acids. The V end lost 0 bases, the J end lost 7 bases, and 13 bases lay between the germline ends. From germline, CDR1 is LGHNA and CDR2 YNFKEQ. The CDR3, as DNA: TGTGCCAGCAGCCAAGATGGGGGGACTGGCCAGCCCCAGCATTTT. The encoded protein is CASSQDGGTGQPQHF.

This clonotype was counted between two and nine times. J is TRBJ2-7 and V is TRBV29-1; D possibly uses TRBD1 or TRBD2 (5 bases each). CDR1 SQVTM and CDR2 ANQGSEA come from the germline V gene. The CDR3 runs 13 residues. The V end lost 4 bases, the J end lost 5 bases, and 15 bases lay between the germline ends. The CDR3 region is CSVGSGIGNEQYF. The DNA of the CDR3 is TGCAGCGTTGGCTCAGGGATCGGGAACGAGCAGTACTTC.

This chain joins TRBV4-3 and TRBJ1-2; 9 bases align to TRBD1. This CDR3 region has 17 residues. V lost 0 bases to trimming and J lost 6 bases; unmatched junction nucleotides: 11. The germline V gene encodes CDR1 LGHNA and CDR2 YSLEER. CDR3 loop: CASSQEKGQGMWDGYTF. Written as DNA, the CDR3 is TGCGCCAGCAGCCAAGAGAAGGGACAGGGTATGTGGGATGGCTACACCTTC.

CDR3: CASTSRMGSEQYF. CDR3 DNA: TGTGCCAGTACATCGCGGATGGGGTCCGAGCAGTACTTC. V and J are TRBV19 and TRBJ2-7; D ambiguous. V gave up 7 bases and J gave up 6 bases, with 16 bases separating them. In germline, CDR1 is LNHDA, CDR2 SQIVND (reference sequence). This CDR3 is built from 13 residues.

V usage is TRBV11-2 and J usage is TRBJ2-7, with D unclear. Germline-derived CDR1 and CDR2 are SGHAT and FQNNGV. V lost 1 base and J 7 bases, leaving 8 bases between the germline ends. CDR3 length equals 12 residues. The CDR3, as DNA: TGTGCCAGCAGCTTAGGCCACATTGAGCAGTACTTC. As protein: CASSLGHIEQYF. Combining the CDR3 with reference TRBV11-2 and TRBJ2-7 gives the whole variable domain EAGVAQSPRYKIIEKRQSVAFWCNPISGHATLYWYQQILGQGPKLLIQFQNNGVVDDSQLPKDRFSAERLKGVDSTLKIQPAKLEDSAVYLCASSLGHIEQYFGPGTRLTVT.

The J gene is TRBJ1-5, the V gene TRBV4-1; possibly TRBD1 for D (6 bases). Trimming stripped 0 bases from V and 3 bases from J, with 18 bases between. Germline CDR1 is MGHRA and CDR2 is YSYEKL. The CDR3 runs to 18 residues. Written as DNA, the CDR3 is TGCGCCAGCAGCCAAGAAGCCTGGCGACAGGAGGACAATCAGCCCCAGCATTTT. Translating gives CASSQEAWRQEDNQPQHF.

The rearrangement links TRBV30 to TRBJ1-6; D may be TRBD1 (6 bases). Trimming cost V 3 bases and J 7 bases, with 16 bases left between them. The CDR3 is 15 amino acids. CDR1 and CDR2 from the germline V gene are GTSNPN and SVGIG (reference sequence). DNA of the CDR3: TGTGCCTGGAGGAGGGCGACAGGAGGCAATTCACCCCTCCACTTT. Translated, it gives CAWRRATGGNSPLHF.

The genes are TRBV28 and TRBJ2-4, with D tentatively TRBD1 (5 bases). This CDR3 is built from 14 residues. Trimming shortened V by 7 bases and J by 5 bases, and 15 bases separated the two germline ends. Germline lookup yields CDR1 MDHEN and CDR2 SYDVKM. The CDR3 DNA reads TGTGCCAGCACCTTAGGGGCGGCGGAAAACATTCAGTACTTC. Its translation: CASTLGAAENIQYF.